This T cell receptor (delta chain) came from a study of delta chains in infants with herpesvirus infections. At the level of the study: Ugandan infants were followed prospectively from birth through primary CMV infection. Study-wide results and caveats: Uninfected infants and those infected after 120 days lacked the public clonotype. Three infants infected before 120 days plus one congenital case had the public Vdelta1 clonotype. Limitations included few samples and no matched controls for race or environment.

Gamma-chain- and delta-chain-specific primers converted PBMC RNA into TCR cDNA. TCRdb repeated clone calling on the RT-PCR reads with CATT. The sample carries around 1,500 delta-chain clones, 25% to 30% recorded once. This clone was observed a handful of times. What it binds is not known. The CDR3 contains 19 residues. The germline V gene encodes CDR1 TSWWSYY and CDR2 QGS. V shed 2 bases, J shed 3 bases, and the junction held 14 bases outside the gene matches. The material was peripheral blood, obtained at time point 1 of longitudinal follow-up. The clonotype was recovered from a human donor who was a Ugandan infant, either HIV-exposed or HIV-unexposed (not recorded which). This chain links TRDV1 with TRDJ1; 11 nucleotides align to TRDD3. The CDR3 sequence is CALGEWPLWGIRRSDKLIF. The CDR3 nucleotides read TGTGCTCTTGGGGAATGGCCCTTGTGGGGGATACGCCGGTCCGATAAACTCATCTTT.